One sample yielded the 17 T cell receptor beta chains listed below, sequenced in a study of T-cell memory formation after mild COVID-19 (dated by TCRdb to the early 2020s). The receptor library was made with 5' RACE. TCRdb shows the sequencer as Illumina NovaSeq 6000. In-frame beta chains were kept once TCRdb had trimmed the public reads at Q25 with fastp and called clones with MiXCR. Rows are combined by CDR3 protein, so each entry shows the most common genes and DNA. This sample lists about 410,000 distinct CDR3 sequences; approximately 18% were detected once. Of the sample, 20% to 25% is held by the ten largest clones. The sample comprised PBMCs or a T cell subset sorted from them (not recorded which). These receptors all stem from a man aged 18-30 years who had mild COVID-19 (a few samples of this study predate the infection). The sample titles of this study are shuffled in the database, so cell type and time point are left out; the donor was told from shared clones.

The chain uses TRBV7-3 and TRBJ2-3; 14 positions agree with TRBD2. V trimming: 4 bases; J trimming: 7 bases; junction bases outside the gene matches: 7. This CDR3 is built from 16 residues. CDR1 and CDR2 from the germline V gene are SGHTA and FQGTGA. CDR3 bases: TGTGCCAGCAGCTCCCAGACTAGCGGGGGGGCAAATACGCAGTATTTT. It specifies CASSSQTSGGANTQYF.

The V and J genes are TRBV29-1 and TRBJ2-5; 12 bases line up with TRBD2. Trimming removed 6 bases from V and 5 bases from J; junction bases left unmatched: 7. The CDR3 consists of 14 residues. Germline V CDR1 and CDR2: SQVTM, ANQGSEA. CDR3 sequence (DNA): TGCAGCGTCGCGGGACTAGCGGGTTTGGAGACCCAGTACTTC. Encoded protein: CSVAGLAGLETQYF.

This chain joins TRBV27 and TRBJ2-4; D is uncertain. The ends were cut back, 7 bases at V and 11 bases at J, with 18 bases in the middle. The CDR3 runs 13 residues. Germline assignment: CDR1 MNHEY and CDR2 SMNVEV (reference sequence). The CDR3 DNA reads TGTGCCAGCAAGCAGAAGGATGGTATCGTTCAGTACTTC. It specifies CASKQKDGIVQYF.

The chain joins TRBV9 to TRBJ2-2; D gene ambiguous. CDR3 size: 14 residues. CDR1 and CDR2 from the germline V gene are SGDLS and YYNGEE. The ends were cut back, 0 bases at V and 3 bases at J, with 6 bases in the middle. The CDR3 spells CASSVVGYTGELFF. The CDR3 region has the DNA TGTGCCAGCAGCGTAGTCGGGTACACCGGGGAGCTGTTTTTT.

J is TRBJ2-5 and V is TRBV3-1; TRBD2 matches at 8 bases. Trimming cost V 1 base and J 2 bases; bases outside gene matches: 6. This CDR3 has 16 amino acids. Germline lookup yields CDR1 LGHDT and CDR2 YNNKEL (reference sequence). The CDR3 reads CASSQGRSGGQETQYF. The CDR3 DNA sequence: TGTGCCAGCAGCCAAGGACGAAGCGGGGGACAAGAGACCCAGTACTTC.

The rearrangement joins TRBV15 to TRBJ1-2; D might be TRBD1 (5 bases). This CDR3 region has 13 residues. V was shortened by 2 bases and J by 4 bases, with 8 bases between the two germline ends. The germline V gene has CDR1 LNHNV and CDR2 YYDKDF (reference sequence). The CDR3 sequence: CATSRSGGYGYTF. The CDR3 coding sequence is TGTGCCACCAGCAGATCGGGGGGCTATGGCTACACCTTC.

There are a few counts of this clonotype. The CDR3 here is CASSLPAGAGDTQYF. CDR3 nucleotides: TGTGCCAGCAGCTTACCGGCCGGGGCTGGGGATACGCAGTATTTT. V and J are TRBV7-2 and TRBJ2-3, with D perhaps TRBD1 or TRBD2 (5 bases each). The CDR3 contains 15 residues. V dropped 2 bases and J dropped 6 bases, with 15 bases sitting between them. Germline-derived CDR1 and CDR2 are SGHTA and FQGNSA.

This clonotype appeared a few times. The chain carries TRBV20-1 and TRBJ2-2, with TRBD1 as a possible D gene (5 bases). This CDR3 spans 14 amino acids. The V and J ends lost 1 base and 7 bases respectively, with 13 bases between them. Germline V gene data show CDR1 as DFQATT and CDR2 as SNEGSKA (reference sequence). CDR3 sequence: CSARAFQGVGELFF. CDR3 bases: TGCAGTGCTAGAGCCTTCCAGGGCGTCGGGGAGCTGTTTTTT.

The CDR3 bases are TGTGCCAGCAGTTTTGCTTGGACAGCCATAACGAACACCGGGGAGCTGTTTTTT. As protein: CASSFAWTAITNTGELFF. This sequence joins TRBV27 and TRBJ2-2; D may be TRBD1 (6 bases). CDR1 and CDR2 (germline): MNHEY, SMNVEV (reference sequence). This CDR3 has 18 residues. Trimming removed 3 bases at V and 0 bases at J, with 17 bases between.

V is TRBV19 and J is TRBJ2-6; D is unclear. Germline CDR1 and CDR2: LNHDA and SQIVND (reference sequence). Trimming shortened V by 9 bases and J by 0 bases, and 12 bases separated the two germline ends. The CDR3 consists of 15 residues. The CDR3 coding sequence is TGTGCCAGCCGCGCTCAGAGCTCTGGGGCCAACGTCCTGACTTTC. It translates to CASRAQSSGANVLTF.

This clonotype was picked up a small number of times. This chain uses TRBV6-5 with TRBJ2-3, with D hard to call. Per the germline V gene, CDR1 is MNHEY and CDR2 is SVGAGI. V lost 0 bases, J lost 5 bases, and 12 bases lay in between. The CDR3 runs to 15 residues. CDR3 nucleotides: TGTGCCAGCAGTTACTCGAAGCCAGCCAGAGATACGCAGTATTTT. It codes for CASSYSKPARDTQYF.

The V gene is TRBV6-1, the J gene TRBJ1-1; D might be TRBD1 (6 bases). The V end lost 7 bases, the J end lost 3 bases, and 18 bases lay between the germline ends. Germline values: CDR1 MNHNS, CDR2 SASEGT. The CDR3 totals 15 residues. The CDR3 DNA is TGTGCCAGCAATGCCCACCGGGGGCAGGACACTGAAGCTTTCTTT. This translates into CASNAHRGQDTEAFF.

V usage is TRBV20-1 and J usage is TRBJ2-6; maybe TRBD1 (5 bases). This CDR3 has 16 residues. The V end lost 1 base, the J end lost 0 bases, and 10 bases lay between the germline ends. Germline V gene lookup returns CDR1 DFQATT and CDR2 SNEGSKA (reference sequence). Here the CDR3 DNA reads TGCAGTGCTAGAGGGGGCTCCGGCTCTGGGGCCAACGTCCTGACTTTC. It specifies CSARGGSGSGANVLTF.

This clonotype was recorded at least ten times. The chain carries TRBV5-1 and TRBJ2-2; D is unclear. Germline assignment: CDR1 SGHRS and CDR2 YFSETQ. CDR3 length equals 13 residues. Trimming cost V 0 bases and J 3 bases, with 3 bases left between them. The CDR3: CASSLDHTGELFF. The CDR3 nucleotides are TGCGCCAGCAGCTTGGACCACACCGGGGAGCTGTTTTTT.

This clonotype was seen more than once but under ten times. V and J are TRBV6-2 or TRBV6-3 and TRBJ1-1, with D perhaps matching TRBD1 (6 bases). V lost 10 bases to trimming and J lost 4 bases, with 13 bases between them. The germline V gene has CDR1 MNHEY and CDR2 SVGEGT. The CDR3 totals 12 residues. DNA of the CDR3: TGTGCCACGGGACGAGGGGGCACTGAAGCTTTCTTT. Translated: CATGRGGTEAFF.

This chain links TRBV10-3 with TRBJ1-1; no firm D call. This CDR3 is 14 amino acids long. The V end lost 4 bases, the J end lost 1 base, and 10 bases lay between the germline ends. Germline V gives CDR1 ENHRY, CDR2 SYGVKD. In DNA form, the CDR3 reads TGTGCCATCAGTGGAAGGGAGGGGAACACTGAAGCTTTCTTT. This encodes CAISGREGNTEAFF.

This clonotype appeared a few times. The V and J genes are TRBV5-1 and TRBJ1-6; TRBD1 might be the D (6 bases). The CDR3 spans 16 residues. V was clipped by 2 bases and J by 8 bases, with 17 bases between them. Germline CDR1 and CDR2: SGHRS and YFSETQ. CDR3 amino acids: CASSFRGAGVHSPLHF. In DNA form, the CDR3 reads TGCGCCAGCAGCTTCCGGGGGGCAGGGGTACATTCACCCCTCCACTTT.